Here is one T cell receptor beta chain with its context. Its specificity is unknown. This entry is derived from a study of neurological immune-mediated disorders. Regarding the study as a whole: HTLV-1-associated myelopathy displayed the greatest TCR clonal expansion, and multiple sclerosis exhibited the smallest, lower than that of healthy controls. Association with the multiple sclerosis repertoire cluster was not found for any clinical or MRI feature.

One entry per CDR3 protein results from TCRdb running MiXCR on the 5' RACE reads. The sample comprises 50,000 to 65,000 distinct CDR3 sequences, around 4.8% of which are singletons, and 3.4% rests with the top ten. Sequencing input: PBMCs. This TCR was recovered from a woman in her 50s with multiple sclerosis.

DNA of the CDR3: TGTGCCAGCGGGAATGGCGGGAACCGCGCACCCCTCCACTTT. Encoded protein: CASGNGGNRAPLHF. The V and J genes are TRBV11-3 and TRBJ1-6; D is unresolved. V gave up 8 bases and J gave up 11 bases, with 19 bases separating them. The CDR3 covers 14 residues. Germline V CDR1 and CDR2: SGHNT, YENEEA.